This TCR beta chain comes out of a study of quantifying T cell responses using KT2 cells. On the study more broadly: RNA was reverse transcribed with TCR alpha and beta constant-region primers.

Each cDNA got a UMI-containing oligo ligated at its 3' end. An equimolar mix of RC1.1 and RC1.2 primed the beta chain across TRBC1 and TRBC2. TCRdb reanalysed the UMI-ligation and nested PCR reads using MiXCR and keeps one entry per CDR3 protein. This repertoire shows about 33,000 distinct CDR3 sequences, about 9.3% found once; its top ten account for more than 9.5%. Unfractionated PBMC were spiked with known numbers of KT2 clone cells. Fixed numbers of PBMC received varying amounts of KT2 cells. In its sample, this clonotype was seen many times. V dropped 3 bases and J dropped 6 bases, with 16 bases sitting between them. The CDR3 is 15 residues long. Germline-derived CDR1 and CDR2 are MGHDK and SYGVNS.

The sequence was collected from a human donor. The sample consisted of PBMCs spiked with cells of the T cell clone KT2. This sequence joins TRBV25-1 and TRBJ2-3; D tentatively reads TRBD1 or TRBD2 (6 bases each). CDR3 sequence (DNA): TGTGCCAGCAGTGAGGTCCGGGGGCGGAAGGATACGCAGTATTTT. It translates to CASSEVRGRKDTQYF.